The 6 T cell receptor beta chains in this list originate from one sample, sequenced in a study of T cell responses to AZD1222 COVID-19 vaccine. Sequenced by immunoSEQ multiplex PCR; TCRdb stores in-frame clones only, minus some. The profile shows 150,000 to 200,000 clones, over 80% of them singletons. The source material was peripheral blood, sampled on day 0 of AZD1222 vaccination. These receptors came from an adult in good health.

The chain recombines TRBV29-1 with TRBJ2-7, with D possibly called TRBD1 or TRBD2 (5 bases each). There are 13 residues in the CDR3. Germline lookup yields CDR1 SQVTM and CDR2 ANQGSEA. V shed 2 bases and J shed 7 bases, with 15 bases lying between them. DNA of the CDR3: TGCAGCGTTGAACAGGGAGTACGGGGTGAGCAGTACTTC. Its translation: CSVEQGVRGEQYF.

The CDR3 bases are TGTGCCAGCAGCTTGGGGGGAGGGGTTCACGAGCAGTACTTC. Its translation: CASSLGGGVHEQYF. The rearrangement joins TRBV5-4 to TRBJ2-7, with 7 bases matching TRBD2. V lost 0 bases, J lost 5 bases, and 5 bases stayed unmatched. The CDR3 is 14 residues long. CDR1 and CDR2 from the germline V gene are SGHNT and YYREEE (reference sequence).

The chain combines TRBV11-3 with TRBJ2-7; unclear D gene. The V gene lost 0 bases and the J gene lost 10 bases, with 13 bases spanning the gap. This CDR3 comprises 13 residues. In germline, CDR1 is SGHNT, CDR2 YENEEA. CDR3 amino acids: CASSLDRLGFQYF. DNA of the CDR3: TGTGCCAGCAGCTTAGATCGTCTGGGTTTTCAGTACTTC. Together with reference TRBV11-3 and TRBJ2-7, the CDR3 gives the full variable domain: EAGVVQSPRYKIIEKKQPVAFWCNPISGHNTLYWYLQNLGQGPELLIRYENEEAVDDSQLPKDRFSAERLKGVDSTLKIQPAELGDSAVYLCASSLDRLGFQYFGPGTRLTVT.

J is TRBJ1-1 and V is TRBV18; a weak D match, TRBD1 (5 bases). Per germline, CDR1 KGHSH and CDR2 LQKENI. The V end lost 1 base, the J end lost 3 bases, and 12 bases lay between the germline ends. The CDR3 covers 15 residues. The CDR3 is CASSPQGFTDTEAFF. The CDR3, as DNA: TGTGCCAGCTCACCACAGGGGTTCACCGACACTGAAGCTTTCTTT. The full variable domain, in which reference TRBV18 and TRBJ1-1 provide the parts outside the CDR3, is NAGVMQNPRHLVRRRGQEARLRCSPMKGHSHVYWYRQLPEEGLKFMVYLQKENIIDESGMPKERFSAEFPKEGPSILRIQQVVRGDSAAYFCASSPQGFTDTEAFFGQGTRLTVV.

CDR3 in amino acids: CASSWGPGPSEQYF. The CDR3, as DNA: TGTGCCAGCAGTTGGGGACCTGGGCCCTCCGAGCAGTACTTC. The V gene is TRBV2, the J gene TRBJ2-7; D is possibly TRBD1 or TRBD2 (5 bases each). With 5 bases removed from V and 6 bases from J, the gap between germline ends came to 17 bases. Germline loops: CDR1 SNHLY, CDR2 FYNNEI. CDR3 size: 14 residues.

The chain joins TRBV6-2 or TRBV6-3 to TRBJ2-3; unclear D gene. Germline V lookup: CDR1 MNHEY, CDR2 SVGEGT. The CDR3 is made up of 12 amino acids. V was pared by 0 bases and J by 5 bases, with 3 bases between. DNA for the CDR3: TGTGCCAGCAGTTACTCGAAAGATACGCAGTATTTT. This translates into CASSYSKDTQYF.